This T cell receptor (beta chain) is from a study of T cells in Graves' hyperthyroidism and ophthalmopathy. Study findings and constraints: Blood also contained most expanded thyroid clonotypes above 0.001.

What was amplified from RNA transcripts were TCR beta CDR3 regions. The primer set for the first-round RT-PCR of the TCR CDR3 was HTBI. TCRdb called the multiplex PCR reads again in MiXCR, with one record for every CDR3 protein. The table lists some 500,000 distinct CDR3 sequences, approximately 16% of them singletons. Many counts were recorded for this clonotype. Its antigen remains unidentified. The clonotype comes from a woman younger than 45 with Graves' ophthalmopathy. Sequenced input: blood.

CDR3: CAISDSVQTGELFF. The CDR3 nucleotides read TGTGCCATCAGTGACTCCGTCCAGACCGGGGAGCTGTTTTTT. The chain is built from TRBV10-3 and TRBJ2-2, with D unclear. The CDR3 has 14 residues. Trimming shortened V by 3 bases and J by 5 bases, and 10 bases separated the two germline ends. CDR1 and CDR2 from the germline V gene are ENHRY and SYGVKD.